These 8 T cell receptor beta chains originate from one sample sequenced in a study of Tregs in tolerant kidney transplant recipients. This table comes from immunoSEQ multiplex PCR, and its TCRdb copy is limited to in-frame clones, with some not included. This table holds about 78,000 clones, approximately 90% found once. This specimen was Tregs from blood, taken before the transplant. These receptors were collected from a human donor who received a combined kidney and bone marrow transplant.

About this clone itself: This likely comes from a read error, as the CDR3 has no conserved phenylalanine or tryptophan at its end. The chain recombines TRBV19 with TRBJ1-2; possible D gene TRBD1, 5 bases. Looked up from germline, CDR1 is LNHDA and CDR2 is SQIVND (reference sequence). This CDR3 comprises 13 residues. V was clipped by 7 bases and J by 4 bases, with 13 bases between them. Here the CDR3 reads CASMGGVVYGYTV. The CDR3 DNA reads TGTGCCAGTATGGGGGGTGTAGTCTATGGCTACACCGTC.

The J gene is TRBJ1-1, the V gene TRBV7-9; perhaps TRBD1 as D (6 bases). The germline gives CDR1 SEHNR, CDR2 FQNEAQ (reference sequence). Trimming stripped 8 bases from V and 1 base from J, with 20 bases between. The CDR3 is 16 amino acids. The CDR3 DNA is TGTGCCAGCGGACGGACAGCCGCCCTCGGGAACACTGAAGCTTTCTTT. Translated: CASGRTAALGNTEAFF.

This chain joins TRBV5-4 and TRBJ2-5, with 7 bases fitting TRBD2. The J call may not be correct, given that the DNA end is closer to TRBJ2-7. Germline V CDR1 and CDR2: SGHNT, YYREEE (reference sequence). This CDR3 contains 14 residues. CDR3 nucleotide sequence: TGTGCCAGCAGCGGGGCTAGCGGAGCCTACGAGCAGTACTTC. Protein product: CASSGASGAYEQYF.

The chain employs TRBV6-5 and TRBJ1-2; TRBD1 is a possible D gene (6 bases). From germline, CDR1 is MNHEY and CDR2 SVGAGI. The CDR3 sequence is 14 residues long. Deletions cut 6 bases from V and 2 bases from J, with 13 bases between. The CDR3 DNA reads as TGTGCCAGCAGCGCCTCGGGGGGCAACTATGGCTACACCTTC. Protein sequence: CASSASGGNYGYTF.

J is TRBJ2-3 and V is TRBV5-3, with unresolved D. TRBV5-3 is an open reading frame, and its role is uncertain. The CDR3 loop spans 9 amino acids. The V and J ends lost 8 bases and 5 bases respectively, with 3 bases between them. CDR3 sequence reads: CARRDTQYF. The CDR3 nucleotides read TGTGCCAGGAGAGATACGCAGTATTTT.

The chain carries TRBV5-1 and TRBJ2-1, with 8 bases lining up with TRBD2. Germline V gene sequence: CDR1 SGHRS, CDR2 YFSETQ. V shed 0 bases and J 0 bases; nucleotides not matched to a gene: 8. The length of the CDR3 is 18 residues. CDR3 DNA: TGCGCCAGCAGCTTGGGGTTAGCGGGAACTAGCTCCTACAATGAGCAGTTCTTC. Encoded protein: CASSLGLAGTSSYNEQFF.

This chain joins TRBV11-2 and TRBJ2-2; no definite D call. The CDR3 totals 15 residues. Trimming pared 1 base from V and 6 bases from J, leaving 12 bases between. The V gene's germline CDR1 is SGHAT and CDR2 FQNNGV. CDR3 DNA: TGTGCCAGCAGCTTAGGACCAGGTCGGTCCGGGGAGCTGTTTTTT. The encoded protein is CASSLGPGRSGELFF. The full variable domain, with the rest looked up from reference TRBV11-2 and TRBJ2-2, is EAGVAQSPRYKIIEKRQSVAFWCNPISGHATLYWYQQILGQGPKLLIQFQNNGVVDDSQLPKDRFSAERLKGVDSTLKIQPAKLEDSAVYLCASSLGPGRSGELFFGEGSRLTVL.

The chain couples TRBV15 to TRBJ2-5; unclear D gene. The CDR3 covers 14 residues. Germline V gene data show CDR1 as LNHNV and CDR2 as YYDKDF (reference sequence). Between the trimmed V and J ends, which lost 1 base and 6 bases, there was a span of 12 bases. The CDR3 loop reads CATSRGGTIKTQYF. Written as DNA, the CDR3 is TGTGCCACCAGCAGAGGGGGAACCATTAAGACCCAGTACTTC.